A selection of T cell receptor beta chains follows, all from one sample in a study of tumor-infiltrating lymphocytes in glioblastoma multiforme. MiXCR, run by TCRdb on the multiplex PCR reads, gives a single entry per CDR3 protein. The sample lists about 32,000 distinct CDR3 sequences, 60% to 65% occurring once. What was sequenced was brain tumor tissue. The receptors shown here come from a male donor with glioblastoma. The CDR3 runs from the conserved cysteine through the conserved F or W. A D gene is named only where the DNA matches it firmly. Not all rows give a size; the values are once, few, many and, for expanded clones, a class.

>TRBJ2-2|NA|TRBD1|TRBV6-1
TGTGCCAGCAGTGAACAGGGGGCTAGCGCCGGGGAGCTGTTTTTT
CASSEQGASAGELFF
>TRBJ2-2|NA|NA|TRBV10-2
TGCGCCAGCAGTCCCTCGGGGGAGCTGTTTTTT
CASSPSGELFF
>TRBJ1-2|few|NA|TRBV30
TGTGCCTCGAAAAGGGAATCGTATGGCTACACCTTC
CASKRESYGYTF
>TRBJ2-5|many|NA|TRBV6-1
TGTGCCAGCAGTTACACCGGGACGGTACAAGAGACCCAGTACTTC
CASSYTGTVQETQYF
>TRBJ2-1|many|NA|TRBV12-3/TRBV12-4
TGTGCCATTACCCAGGGGACAATCTACAATGAGCAGTTCTTC
CAITQGTIYNEQFF
>TRBJ1-1|many|NA|TRBV7-8
TGTGCCAGCAGCTTAAGTTCATTGCTCGAGACTGAAGCTTTCTTT
CASSLSSLLETEAFF
>TRBJ2-1|many|TRBD1|TRBV5-1
TGCGCCAGCAGTCTGGACAGGGTTGATGAGCAGTTCTTC
CASSLDRVDEQFF
>TRBJ2-2|many|NA|TRBV2
TGTGCCAGCAGTGAAAACGGGCTCGGGGAGCTGTTTTTT
CASSENGLGELFF
>TRBJ2-3|few|TRBD2|TRBV7-6
TGTGCCAGCAGCTTAGGAGTATTCGGACTAGCGGGAGCAGATACGCAGTATTTT
CASSLGVFGLAGADTQYF
>TRBJ1-4|medium-sized|NA|TRBV6-1
TGTGCCAGCAGTCCCAGCGGGGTTGGGGCTAATGAAAAACTGTTTTTT
CASSPSGVGANEKLFF
>TRBJ1-1|NA|NA|TRBV5-1
TGCGCCAGCAGCTTCCATCGGAACAGGGTATTT
CASSFHRNRVF
>TRBJ2-2|NA|NA|TRBV6-5
TGTGCCAGCAGTTACGTGGGAAAAAGCACCGGGGAGCTGTTTTTT
CASSYVGKSTGELFF
>TRBJ2-3|NA|TRBD2|TRBV20-1
TGCAGTGCTAGTCGCCCCGGACTAGCGGGAGGGCCAAGTAACACAGATATGCAGTATTTT
CSASRPGLAGGPSNTDMQYF
>TRBJ2-6|NA|TRBD1|TRBV6-1
TGTGTCAACAGTGGAACCTCCAGGGGGTCTGGGGCCAACGTCCTGACTTTC
CVNSGTSRGSGANVLTF
>TRBJ1-6|NA|TRBD1|TRBV11-2
TGTGCCAGCCCAACAGGGGCTATCTATAATTCACCCCTCCACTTT
CASPTGAIYNSPLHF
>TRBJ1-2|NA|TRBD1|TRBV29-1
TGCAACGTTGAAAGACAGGGGCGGGCCTATGGCTACACCTTC
CNVERQGRAYGYTF
>TRBJ2-3|many|TRBD2|TRBV6-1
TGTGCCAGCAGAGACGGGGGGGGCACAGATACGCAGTATTTT
CASRDGGGTDTQYF
>TRBJ1-2|once|TRBD1|TRBV20-1
TGCAGTGCTAGCCATGAGGACAGGGAGGGACGCGAAACCTATGGCTACACCTTC
CSASHEDREGRETYGYTF
>TRBJ2-3|NA|NA|TRBV29-1
TGTAGCGGCGTCAGGACTGCAGATACGCAGTATTTT
CSGVRTADTQYF
>TRBJ2-7|NA|NA|TRBV11-2
TGTGCCAGCAGCTTCTCTAGCCTGGCACGATATGAGCAGTACTTC
CASSFSSLARYEQYF
>TRBJ2-5|many|NA|TRBV20-1
TGCAGTGCTAGAGAAAACAAGGAGACCCAGTACTTC
CSARENKETQYF
>TRBJ1-2|NA|TRBD1|TRBV6-5
TGTGCCATCAGCAGGACAGGGCCTCAGGGCTACACCTTC
CAISRTGPQGYTF
>TRBJ1-6|once|TRBD1|TRBV12-3/TRBV12-4
TGTGCCAGCAGGGGACAGGGTAACAATTCACCCCTCCACTTT
CASRGQGNNSPLHF
>TRBJ1-5|NA|NA|TRBV4-2
TGTGCCAGCAGCCAAGATAAGGATCATCCCCAGCATTTT
CASSQDKDHPQHF
>TRBJ2-3|once|NA|TRBV19
TGTGCCAGTAGTATTTCGCGGGTTGTTGCGGATACGCAGTATTTT
CASSISRVVADTQYF
>TRBJ1-6|many|TRBD1|TRBV6-6
TGTGCCAGCAGTTACCGCGGGACAGGCCTAGGGACCCTCCACTTT
CASSYRGTGLGTLHF
>TRBJ2-3|many|NA|TRBV29-1
TGCAGCGTTTCGCCTCTAGCCGCGCAGTATTTT
CSVSPLAAQYF
>TRBJ2-3|few|NA|TRBV7-3
TGTGCCAGCAGCCCCCAAGGGTCCACAGATACGCAGTATTTT
CASSPQGSTDTQYF
>TRBJ2-2|medium-sized|NA|TRBV5-5
TGTGCCAGCAGCTTGGAGCCAGCGGCGAGCACCGGGGAGCTGTTTTTT
CASSLEPAASTGELFF
>TRBJ2-7|NA|NA|TRBV4-1
TGCGCCAGCAGCCAAGACCAGCCGGGGCCCTACGAGCAGTACTTC
CASSQDQPGPYEQYF
>TRBJ1-5|NA|TRBD1|TRBV6-5
TGCGCCAGCAGGAAAGACAGGGTTAGCAATCAGCCCCAGCATTTT
CASRKDRVSNQPQHF
>TRBJ2-7|NA|TRBD2|TRBV11-2
TGTGCCAACAGCTTCTCTAGACTAGCACTATATGAGCAGTACTTC
CANSFSRLALYEQYF
>TRBJ1-2|NA|NA|TRBV29-1
TGTAGCCTTGATTCTGGACAGAAAACTAACTATGGCTACACCTTC
CSLDSGQKTNYGYTF
>TRBJ1-2|NA|NA|TRBV12-3/TRBV12-4
TGTGCCAGCAGCCGACACAGGGTTGGCTACACCTTC
CASSRHRVGYTF
>TRBJ2-1|NA|NA|TRBV14
TGTGCCAGCAGCCAACCGGGGGATGGATTCTACAATGAGGAGTTCTTC
CASSQPGDGFYNEEFF
>TRBJ2-1|once|TRBD2|TRBV11-3
TGTGCCAGCAGCTTTAGCGGGGGATACAATGAGCAGTTCTTC
CASSFSGGYNEQFF
>TRBJ2-3|many|NA|TRBV6-2/TRBV6-3
TGTGCCAGCAGAAACACCGGGCCATCCACAGATACGCAGTATTTT
CASRNTGPSTDTQYF
>TRBJ2-7|NA|TRBD2|TRBV11-2
TGTGCCAGCAGCCGATCTAGCGGTAGTTACGAGCAGTACTTC
CASSRSSGSYEQYF